These 25 T cell receptor beta chains were all obtained from the same sample, sequenced in a study of cytomegalovirus exposure and HLA in healthy donors. PCR employed 60 Vbeta and 13 Jbeta primers. Only in-frame clones appear in the TCRdb table, and some are missing; sequencing was by immunoSEQ multiplex PCR. The repertoire includes fewer than 110,000 clones, around 85% of them detected once, and around 3.6% sits in the top ten. The sample consisted of PBMCs. The receptors originated from a man aged 25-40 years in good health and CMV-seronegative.

The genes are TRBV2 and TRBJ2-2; D possibly corresponds to TRBD2 (5 bases). This CDR3 is built from 14 residues. CDR1 and CDR2 from the germline V gene are SNHLY and FYNNEI. V lost 6 bases, J lost 2 bases, and 10 bases lay in between. The CDR3 bases are TGTGCCAGCAGGAGGGCGGAAAACACCGGGGAGCTGTTTTTT. This codes for CASRRAENTGELFF.

V and J are TRBV6-1 and TRBJ2-5, with D tentatively TRBD2 (7 bases). CDR3 size: 15 residues. Deletions cut 1 base from V and 4 bases from J, with 13 bases between. Per germline, CDR1 MNHNS and CDR2 SASEGT. CDR3 residues: CASSEVGGGLETQYF. CDR3 DNA: TGTGCCAGCAGTGAAGTGGGGGGGGGCTTAGAGACCCAGTACTTC.

V is TRBV10-3 and J is TRBJ1-1; 7 positions agree with TRBD1. This CDR3 region has 14 residues. Germline V gene data show CDR1 as ENHRY and CDR2 as SYGVKD. The trim removed 5 bases at V and 0 bases at J, leaving 3 bases unmatched. The CDR3 coding sequence is TGTGCCATCAGTACGGGACAGCTGAACACTGAAGCTTTCTTT. This translates into CAISTGQLNTEAFF.

This chain connects TRBV28 to TRBJ1-2; 7 nucleotides line up with TRBD1. The CDR3 covers 14 residues. V trimming: 4 bases; J trimming: 2 bases; junction bases outside the gene matches: 4. Germline CDR1 is MDHEN and CDR2 is SYDVKM. In DNA form, the CDR3 reads TGTGCCAGCAGTTACGGGACAGCAAACTATGGCTACACCTTC. Translation gives CASSYGTANYGYTF.

V usage is TRBV6-1 and J usage is TRBJ2-1; 9 positions match TRBD2. This CDR3 has 14 residues. With 4 bases clipped from V and 9 bases from J, the junction kept 7 bases outside the gene matches. CDR1 is MNHNS and CDR2 is SASEGT in the germline V gene. CDR3 DNA: TGTGCCAGCAGTGGGGATAGCGGGGGTACTGAGCAGTTCTTC. Amino acid sequence: CASSGDSGGTEQFF.

This chain links TRBV4-1 with TRBJ2-2; 8 nucleotides align to TRBD1. Germline V lookup: CDR1 MGHRA, CDR2 YSYEKL. CDR3 length equals 15 residues. The trim removed 3 bases at V and 6 bases at J, leaving 6 bases unmatched. CDR3 bases: TGCGCCAGCAGCCAGGAATCAGGGGGCTCCGGGGAGCTGTTTTTT. Residues: CASSQESGGSGELFF.

This rearrangement joins TRBV13 to TRBJ2-4; the D gene is possibly TRBD2 (5 bases). The CDR3 runs 14 residues. Germline CDR1 is PRHDT and CDR2 is FYEKMQ (reference sequence). Between the trimmed V and J ends, which lost 4 bases and 3 bases, there was a span of 10 bases. CDR3: CASSSREVKNIQYF. The DNA of the CDR3 is TGTGCCAGCAGCTCCCGGGAAGTCAAAAACATTCAGTACTTC.

The chain has TRBV10-3 and TRBJ2-3; the match to TRBD1 covers 9 bases. Germline trimming cut 2 bases from V and 1 base from J; bases unmatched to any gene: 1. CDR1 ENHRY and CDR2 SYGVKD come from the germline V gene. This CDR3 region has 15 residues. The CDR3 DNA reads as TGTGCCATCAGTGAGCGGACAGGGGGCACAGATACGCAGTATTTT. Translated: CAISERTGGTDTQYF.

This sequence joins TRBV18 and TRBJ2-7; 7 positions agree with TRBD1. Germline trimming cut 2 bases from V and 3 bases from J; bases unmatched to any gene: 4. This CDR3 has 14 amino acids. Germline V lookup: CDR1 KGHSH, CDR2 LQKENI. CDR3 nucleotides: TGTGCCAGCTCACCAGGGACAGAGGGCTACGAGCAGTACTTC. Translating gives CASSPGTEGYEQYF.

V is TRBV25-1 and J is TRBJ2-7; 12 bases align to TRBD1. Trimming took 4 bases from V and 4 from J; bases not matched to a gene: 5. This CDR3 has 15 residues. Germline V gene lookup returns CDR1 MGHDK and CDR2 SYGVNS. CDR3 region: CASSGGTGGEYEQYF. In DNA, the CDR3 is TGTGCCAGCAGTGGGGGGACAGGGGGCGAATACGAGCAGTACTTC.

The chain joins TRBV2 to TRBJ2-7; D might be TRBD2 (7 bases). The germline V gene has CDR1 SNHLY and CDR2 FYNNEI. The ends were cut back, 4 bases at V and 3 bases at J, with 19 bases in the middle. The CDR3 loop spans 16 amino acids. The CDR3 reads CASSGYGGGDRYEQYF. Written as DNA, the CDR3 is TGTGCCAGCAGTGGGTACGGCGGGGGCGACCGCTACGAGCAGTACTTC.

The chain combines TRBV6-6 with TRBJ2-7; TRBD1 aligns across 10 bases. The ends lost 8 bases at V and 3 bases at J; junction bases unmatched: 10. Germline CDR1 reads MNHNY; CDR2 reads SVGAGI (reference sequence). CDR3 length equals 15 residues. CDR3 amino acids: CASDQGQGIYYEQYF. The CDR3 DNA reads TGTGCCAGCGACCAGGGACAGGGGATATACTACGAGCAGTACTTC.

The chain couples TRBV14 to TRBJ2-7; 11 nucleotides agree with TRBD1. The CDR3 consists of 15 residues. V trimming: 5 bases; J trimming: 3 bases; junction bases outside the gene matches: 6. Germline V lookup: CDR1 SGHDN, CDR2 FVKESK. The CDR3 loop reads CASSCRTGGLYEQYF. The CDR3 nucleotides are TGTGCCAGCAGCTGCAGGACAGGGGGCCTCTACGAGCAGTACTTC.

The chain couples TRBV7-8 to TRBJ2-2; D is perhaps TRBD1 (7 bases). V lost 8 bases and J 7 bases, leaving 29 bases between the germline ends. Germline V gene lookup returns CDR1 SGHVS and CDR2 FQNEAQ. The CDR3 spans 18 residues. This CDR3 reads CASAPHIRDSRGSGELFF. CDR3 DNA: TGTGCCAGCGCACCACATATCCGGGACTCCAGGGGGAGCGGGGAGCTGTTTTTT.

As to this clone: Different DNA sequences within this sample yield the same CDR3. The chain uses TRBV7-2 and TRBJ1-1; 9 positions match TRBD1. V was clipped by 5 bases and J by 4 bases; unmatched bases: 2. Germline loops: CDR1 SGHTA, CDR2 FQGNSA. The CDR3 runs to 13 residues. Here the CDR3 DNA reads TGTGCCAGCAGCCAGACAGGGGGCACTGAAGCTTTCTTT. Translated: CASSQTGGTEAFF.

V is TRBV5-6 and J is TRBJ2-5, with 7 bases that match TRBD1. Germline CDR1 reads SGHDT; CDR2 reads YYEEEE. V was pared by 3 bases and J by 4 bases, with 12 bases of the junction left unmatched. This CDR3 comprises 16 residues. The chain's CDR3 is CASSSGKDRFLETQYF. CDR3 bases: TGTGCCAGCAGCTCGGGGAAGGACAGGTTTTTAGAGACCCAGTACTTC.

The chain recombines TRBV30 with TRBJ2-7, with 9 bases lining up with TRBD2. Germline CDR1 reads GTSNPN; CDR2 reads SVGIG (reference sequence). The CDR3 has 14 residues. Trimming at V came to 4 bases and at J to 7 bases, leaving 11 bases not matched to a gene. The CDR3 sequence: CAWTGSGRLGEQYF. The CDR3 nucleotides read TGTGCCTGGACGGGTAGCGGGAGACTGGGGGAGCAGTACTTC. The full variable domain, in which reference TRBV30 and TRBJ2-7 provide the parts outside the CDR3, is SQTIHQWPATLVQPVGSPLSLECTVEGTSNPNLYWYRQAAGRGLQLLFYSVGIGQISSEVPQNLSASRPQDRQFILSSKKLLLSDSGFYLCAWTGSGRLGEQYFGPGTRLTVT.

The chain links TRBV4-1 to TRBJ2-7; 11 bases fit TRBD2. Germline V gene sequence: CDR1 MGHRA, CDR2 YSYEKL. V shed 0 bases, J shed 3 bases, and the junction held 10 bases outside the gene matches. The CDR3 is made up of 18 amino acids. CDR3 sequence: CASSQDSLAGGHFYEQYF. CDR3 in DNA: TGCGCCAGCAGCCAAGATTCGCTAGCGGGGGGCCACTTCTACGAGCAGTACTTC.

The J gene is TRBJ2-1, the V gene TRBV29-1; D is possibly TRBD1 (7 bases). The CDR3 has 19 residues. The germline V gene encodes CDR1 SQVTM and CDR2 ANQGSEA. The V and J ends lost 7 bases and 1 base respectively, with 29 bases between them. The CDR3 sequence is CSGEPPDYDRAGSYNEQFF. The DNA of the CDR3 is TGCAGCGGAGAACCACCCGATTACGACAGGGCGGGATCCTACAATGAGCAGTTCTTC.

The gene calls are TRBV13 and TRBJ2-7, with a possible D match to TRBD1 (6 bases). Trimming took 7 bases from V and 3 from J, leaving 28 bases between them. The CDR3 extends over 18 amino acids. Germline CDR1 PRHDT, CDR2 FYEKMQ (reference sequence). CDR3 sequence reads: CASNNRWDDRRVNYEQYF. The CDR3 DNA follows: TGTGCCAGCAACAACCGATGGGATGACAGGCGAGTTAACTACGAGCAGTACTTC.

The chain has TRBV5-6 and TRBJ2-5; maybe TRBD2 (6 bases). The V end lost 4 bases, the J end lost 3 bases, and 13 bases lay between the germline ends. This CDR3 has 14 residues. The V gene's germline CDR1 is SGHDT and CDR2 YYEEEE. The CDR3 bases are TGTGCCAGCAGCGATACAGGCGGGGAAGAGACCCAGTACTTC. This sequence encodes CASSDTGGEETQYF.

This clone was seen only once. The rearrangement uses TRBV27 and TRBJ2-1, with 8 bases lining up with TRBD2. V was pared by 5 bases and J by 4 bases, with 7 bases of the junction left unmatched. Germline CDR1 and CDR2: MNHEY and SMNVEV (reference sequence). This CDR3 has 15 amino acids. DNA for the CDR3: TGTGCCAGCAGTCTGGGACTAGTGGGGTACAATGAGCAGTTCTTC. Its protein product is CASSLGLVGYNEQFF.

The J gene is TRBJ1-2, the V gene TRBV28; D is ambiguous. CDR3 length equals 12 residues. Germline V gene sequence: CDR1 MDHEN, CDR2 SYDVKM. Trimming took off 3 bases at V and 2 bases at J, with 4 bases between the two ends. CDR3 bases: TGTGCCAGCAGTTTCGAGAACTATGGCTACACCTTC. It translates to CASSFENYGYTF.

The J gene is TRBJ2-3, the V gene TRBV4-3; TRBD1 might be the D (6 bases). This CDR3 has 16 amino acids. V gave up 0 bases and J gave up 6 bases, with 16 bases separating them. In germline, CDR1 is LGHNA, CDR2 YSLEER. CDR3 loop: CASSQDSRTVADTQYF. CDR3 nucleotides: TGCGCCAGCAGCCAAGATTCCCGGACAGTTGCGGATACGCAGTATTTT.

The chain is built from TRBV27 and TRBJ2-6; 9 bases map to TRBD1. The length of the CDR3 is 20 residues. Losses at the gene ends were 3 bases for V and 0 bases for J; bases not matched to a gene: 12. Germline loops: CDR1 MNHEY, CDR2 SMNVEV (reference sequence). CDR3 in DNA: TGTGCCAGCAGTTTGGTGGGAGGGACAGGGTCCTTCTCTGGGGCCAACGTCCTGACTTTC. Translation: CASSLVGGTGSFSGANVLTF.